The present T cell receptor beta chain was sequenced within a study of shared clonotypes between healthy human individuals. Assay used: immunoSEQ multiplex PCR; TCRdb lists only in-frame clones, some missing. Of about 510,000 clones listed, roughly 79% are singletons. Unsorted samples drew genomic DNA from 100 million or so PBMCs. What was sequenced was PBMCs. This receptor was taken from a woman between 35 and 50 years old in good health. Some clones in this sample may be carry-over from other donors' samples.

Here the CDR3 reads CAWSTDHGLAGGGSYEQYF. In nucleotides, the CDR3 is TGTGCCTGGAGTACTGACCACGGACTAGCGGGAGGGGGATCCTACGAGCAGTACTTC. This chain uses TRBV30 with TRBJ2-7; 15 nucleotides align to TRBD2. Germline V CDR1 and CDR2: GTSNPN, SVGIG (reference sequence). Germline trimming cut 2 bases from V and 1 base from J; bases unmatched to any gene: 12. This CDR3 region has 19 residues.